These 27 T cell receptor beta chains came from one sample sequenced in a study of CD8 T cells in ankylosing spondylitis. TCRdb re-called the 5' RACE reads through MiXCR, storing one row per CDR3 protein. The sample has fewer than 180,000 distinct CDR3 sequences, more than 40% seen once. Specimen: synovial fluid, either unsorted or a sorted T cell fraction (not recorded which). All receptors come from a male donor with ankylosing spondylitis.

CDR3 in amino acids: CASSQGLETDTQYF. The CDR3 nucleotides are TGTGCCAGCAGCCAGGGACTAGAGACAGATACGCAGTATTTT. This chain uses TRBV13 with TRBJ2-3; 8 positions agree with TRBD2. CDR1 is PRHDT and CDR2 is FYEKMQ in the germline V gene (reference sequence). The CDR3 runs to 14 residues. V shed 5 bases and J 3 bases; nucleotides not matched to a gene: 4.

The chain recombines TRBV6-5 with TRBJ2-3; D possibly corresponds to TRBD1 (6 bases). This CDR3 has 15 amino acids. The germline V gene has CDR1 MNHEY and CDR2 SVGAGI. V shed 5 bases and J shed 0 bases, with 12 bases lying between them. The CDR3 coding sequence is TGTGCCAGCAGTCACAGGGTTTTTAGCACAGATACGCAGTATTTT. Translated, it gives CASSHRVFSTDTQYF.

As for this clonotype: A single base separates this from a much larger clone, so it may be a read error. The CDR3 nucleotides are TGCAGTGCTAGTGACATTACGCCCGCGGGAGAGACCCAGTACTTC. Amino acids: CSASDITPAGETQYF. The rearrangement links TRBV20-1 to TRBJ2-5, with a weak D call TRBD2 (5 bases). Germline V gives CDR1 DFQATT, CDR2 SNEGSKA (reference sequence). V was pared by 3 bases and J by 4 bases, with 18 bases between. The CDR3 runs to 15 residues.

This rearrangement joins TRBV19 to TRBJ2-7, with unresolved D. CDR1 LNHDA and CDR2 SQIVND come from the germline V gene (reference sequence). CDR3 length: 11 residues. Between the trimmed V and J ends, which lost 8 bases and 4 bases, there was a span of 9 bases. This CDR3 is CASGNLYEQYF. The CDR3 DNA sequence: TGTGCCAGTGGGAACTTATACGAGCAGTACTTC.

The rearrangement uses TRBV6-4 and TRBJ2-3, with 9 bases identical to TRBD2. The J segment lost 6 bases and the V segment lost 2 bases, leaving 6 bases of the junction unmatched. The CDR3 runs 15 residues. CDR1 is MRHNA, CDR2 SNTAGT, per germline. CDR3 nucleotide sequence: TGTGCCAGCAGTGACGGGCGTAGCGGGAGTGATACGCAGTATTTT. Encoded protein: CASSDGRSGSDTQYF.

The chain combines TRBV5-5 with TRBJ2-7; perhaps TRBD2 as D (6 bases). The germline V gene encodes CDR1 SGHKS and CDR2 YYEKEE (reference sequence). Trimming removed 4 bases from V and 4 bases from J, with 21 bases in between. This CDR3 is built from 16 residues. CDR3 sequence reads: CASSGWMGDLVYEQYF. CDR3 DNA sequence: TGTGCCAGCAGCGGATGGATGGGGGACTTAGTGTACGAGCAGTACTTC.

This clonotype was picked up a small number of times. J is TRBJ2-3 and V is TRBV7-8; D is perhaps TRBD1 or TRBD2 (6 bases each). V lost 1 base and J 2 bases, leaving 19 bases between the germline ends. Germline CDR1 and CDR2: SGHVS and FQNEAQ. The CDR3 contains 18 residues. CDR3 region: CASSLDRERVLTTDTQYF. The CDR3 bases are TGTGCCAGCAGCTTAGACAGGGAGCGGGTCTTAACCACAGATACGCAGTATTTT. The whole variable domain, remainder taken from reference TRBV7-8 and TRBJ2-3, is GAGVSQSPRYKVAKRGQDVALRCDPISGHVSLFWYQQALGQGPEFLTYFQNEAQLDKSGLPSDRFFAERPEGSVSTLKIQRTQQEDSAVYLCASSLDRERVLTTDTQYFGPGTRLTVL.

This clonotype was seen at least ten times. The CDR3 DNA reads as TGCGCCAGCAGCCAAGTTCGACACTCCTATGAGCAGTTCTTC. Encoded protein: CASSQVRHSYEQFF. The chain is built from TRBV4-1 and TRBJ2-1, with D uncertain. The CDR3 runs 14 residues. Germline lookup yields CDR1 MGHRA and CDR2 YSYEKL. V was pared by 1 base and J by 8 bases, with 12 bases between.

This chain links TRBV6-5 with TRBJ2-7; 12 nucleotides agree with TRBD2. CDR3 length equals 15 residues. V lost 4 bases to trimming and J lost 5 bases; unmatched junction nucleotides: 6. CDR1 is MNHEY, CDR2 SVGAGI, per germline. This chain's CDR3 is CASSWTSGESNEQYF. The CDR3 region has the DNA TGTGCCAGCAGTTGGACTAGCGGGGAGTCTAACGAGCAGTACTTC.

This clonotype was observed a few times. This chain joins TRBV5-1 and TRBJ2-1; D possibly matches TRBD1 or TRBD2 (5 bases each). V was cut by 1 base and J by 10 bases, with 9 bases left in between. The V gene's germline CDR1 is SGHRS and CDR2 YFSETQ. The CDR3 is made up of 12 amino acids. The CDR3 spells CASSLIGTEQFF. The DNA of the CDR3 is TGCGCCAGCAGCTTGATAGGGACCGAGCAGTTCTTC.

Remarks on this clonotype: The conserved phenylalanine or tryptophan is not found at the CDR3 terminus, so this likely reflects a read error. V is TRBV11-2 and J is TRBJ2-3, with 9 bases aligning to TRBD2. V lost 4 bases and J lost 4; bases outside the gene matches: 3. CDR3 length: 14 residues. CDR1 and CDR2 from the germline V gene are SGHAT and FQNNGV. CDR3 bases: TGTGCCAGCAGCTATAGCGGGGGCGCAGATACGCAGTATTTG. Translating it yields CASSYSGGADTQYL.

Written as DNA, the CDR3 is TGTGCCAGCAGCTTGCGTTTCCGGCTGAACACTGAAGCTTTCTTT. The encoded protein is CASSLRFRLNTEAFF. The V gene is TRBV5-5, the J gene TRBJ1-1, with D uncertain. The V gene lost 1 base and the J gene lost 0 bases, with 10 bases spanning the gap. The CDR3 runs 15 residues. In germline, CDR1 is SGHKS, CDR2 YYEKEE (reference sequence).

This chain links TRBV6-2 or TRBV6-3 with TRBJ2-7, with 7 nucleotides matching TRBD1. Trimming took 2 bases from V and 3 from J; bases not matched to a gene: 4. CDR3 length equals 14 residues. The germline CDR1 and CDR2 sequences are MNHEY and SVGEGT. This CDR3 is CASSYETGNYEQYF. The CDR3, as DNA: TGTGCCAGCAGTTACGAGACAGGGAACTACGAGCAGTACTTC.

This clonotype was found once. CDR3 loop: CASSTSGPNRDGYTF. DNA for the CDR3: TGTGCCAGCAGCACCTCGGGTCCGAACAGGGATGGCTACACCTTC. The gene calls are TRBV7-9 and TRBJ1-2, with D possibly matching TRBD1 (6 bases). V was cut by 5 bases and J by 6 bases, with 19 bases left in between. The CDR3 consists of 15 residues. From germline, CDR1 is SEHNR and CDR2 FQNEAQ (reference sequence).

This clonotype was counted a few times. This rearrangement joins TRBV5-1 to TRBJ2-7, with D perhaps matching TRBD1 (5 bases). The V and J ends lost 0 bases and 6 bases respectively, with 7 bases between them. CDR1 is SGHRS, CDR2 YFSETQ, per germline. The CDR3 has 12 residues. The CDR3 sequence is CASSLAGFEQYF. DNA of the CDR3: TGCGCCAGCAGCTTGGCAGGGTTCGAGCAGTACTTC.

This chain links TRBV28 with TRBJ2-2; D is undetermined. The CDR3 length is 13 residues. Germline CDR1 reads MDHEN; CDR2 reads SYDVKM. Trimming shortened V by 3 bases and J by 2 bases, and 4 bases separated the two germline ends. This CDR3 reads CASSLYNTGELFF. CDR3 bases: TGTGCCAGCAGTTTGTACAACACCGGGGAGCTGTTTTTT.

This clonotype was detected many times. The chain couples TRBV7-6 to TRBJ2-2; D is uncertain. Germline assignment: CDR1 SGHVS and CDR2 FNYEAQ. Trimming cost V 1 base and J 7 bases, with 7 bases left between them. The CDR3 is made up of 13 amino acids. For the CDR3, the DNA is TGTGCCAGCAGCTTAGGGTCGGGCGGGGAGCTGTTTTTT. Translated: CASSLGSGGELFF. The full variable domain, in which reference TRBV7-6 and TRBJ2-2 provide the parts outside the CDR3, is GAGVSQSPRYKVTKRGQDVALRCDPISGHVSLYWYRQALGQGPEFLTYFNYEAQQDKSGLPNDRFSAERPEGSISTLTIQRTEQRDSAMYRCASSLGSGGELFFGEGSRLTVL.

J is TRBJ2-7 and V is TRBV27; no clear D. The CDR3 is made up of 14 amino acids. The V gene's germline CDR1 is MNHEY and CDR2 SMNVEV (reference sequence). Trimming took 4 bases from V and 0 from J, leaving 10 bases between them. The CDR3 here is CASSWGGPSYEQYF. The CDR3, as DNA: TGTGCCAGCAGTTGGGGTGGGCCCTCCTACGAGCAGTACTTC.

The rearrangement uses TRBV3-1 and TRBJ1-1; a weak D match, TRBD1 (6 bases). In germline, CDR1 is LGHDT, CDR2 YNNKEL (reference sequence). The ends were cut back, 2 bases at V and 3 bases at J, with 13 bases in the middle. The CDR3 runs 15 residues. The CDR3 is CASSQWDTVYTEAFF. The CDR3 region has the DNA TGTGCCAGCAGCCAATGGGACACCGTATACACTGAAGCTTTCTTT.

The chain links TRBV27 to TRBJ1-1, with TRBD1 as a possible D gene (5 bases). Germline values: CDR1 MNHEY, CDR2 SMNVEV (reference sequence). V shed 4 bases and J shed 1 base, with 7 bases lying between them. The CDR3 spans 13 residues. CDR3 nucleotides: TGTGCCAGCAGTTGGGGACCGAACACTGAAGCTTTCTTT. Residues: CASSWGPNTEAFF.

This sequence joins TRBV5-1 and TRBJ1-1; the D is unclear. The CDR3 consists of 17 residues. Germline assignment: CDR1 SGHRS and CDR2 YFSETQ. V was cut by 0 bases and J by 2 bases, with 17 bases left in between. Written as DNA, the CDR3 is TGCGCCAGCAGCTTGGTATTTGGGCAGCTGTTAAACACTGAAGCTTTCTTT. It specifies CASSLVFGQLLNTEAFF.

This rearrangement joins TRBV7-6 to TRBJ2-1, with 7 bases aligning to TRBD1. The junction had 14 bases not matched to a gene; V was cut back by 5 bases and J by 10 bases. This CDR3 has 15 amino acids. Germline CDR1 SGHVS, CDR2 FNYEAQ. CDR3 DNA: TGTGCCAGCAGCGCCACAGGGGCCATGTTGGGGGAGCAGTTCTTC. Its translation is CASSATGAMLGEQFF.

This chain's CDR3 is CASSLAPYEQFF. The CDR3 nucleotides read TGTGCCAGCAGTTTAGCCCCCTATGAGCAGTTCTTC. The chain carries TRBV28 and TRBJ2-1; D gene ambiguous. CDR1 is MDHEN and CDR2 is SYDVKM in the germline V gene. V was clipped by 2 bases and J by 8 bases, with 7 bases between them. This CDR3 spans 12 amino acids. Full variable domain (remainder filled in from reference TRBV28 and TRBJ2-1): DVKVTQSSRYLVKRTGEKVFLECVQDMDHENMFWYRQDPGLGLRLIYFSYDVKMKEKGDIPEGYSVSREKKERFSLILESASTNQTSMYLCASSLAPYEQFFGPGTRLTVL.

J is TRBJ2-7 and V is TRBV5-1; TRBD2 aligns across 12 bases. The CDR3 totals 18 residues. Germline CDR1 reads SGHRS; CDR2 reads YFSETQ. With 5 bases clipped from V and 0 bases from J, the junction kept 12 bases outside the gene matches. The CDR3, as DNA: TGCGCCAGCAGGCTTGCCGGACTAGCGGGACTCCCCTCCTACGAGCAGTACTTC. It translates to CASRLAGLAGLPSYEQYF.

This chain links TRBV7-9 with TRBJ2-5; D perhaps matches TRBD2 (5 bases). Germline loops: CDR1 SEHNR, CDR2 FQNEAQ (reference sequence). V was clipped by 5 bases and J by 3 bases, with 22 bases between them. The CDR3 is 17 amino acids. Written as DNA, the CDR3 is TGTGCCAGCAGCCCCCCCGGGGAAGTAGCGCACAAAGAGACCCAGTACTTC. Translating it yields CASSPPGEVAHKETQYF.

The V call is TRBV30, the J call TRBJ1-5; D perhaps matches TRBD1 (5 bases). CDR1 is GTSNPN and CDR2 is SVGIG in the germline V gene (reference sequence). The CDR3 consists of 13 residues. V lost 2 bases to trimming and J lost 8 bases, with 13 bases between them. The CDR3 loop reads CAWSSTGDEPQHF. The DNA for the CDR3 is TGTGCCTGGAGTAGTACGGGGGATGAGCCCCAGCATTTT.

The chain links TRBV11-2 to TRBJ1-6, with a weak D call TRBD1 (5 bases). This CDR3 is built from 13 residues. Trimming shortened V by 5 bases and J by 12 bases, and 14 bases separated the two germline ends. In germline, CDR1 is SGHAT, CDR2 FQNNGV. As DNA, the CDR3 is TGTGCCAGCAGCCCTCCATTGGGGGGACCCCTCCACTTT. This sequence encodes CASSPPLGGPLHF. The full variable domain, rest sourced from reference TRBV11-2 and TRBJ1-6, is EAGVAQSPRYKIIEKRQSVAFWCNPISGHATLYWYQQILGQGPKLLIQFQNNGVVDDSQLPKDRFSAERLKGVDSTLKIQPAKLEDSAVYLCASSPPLGGPLHFGNGTRLTVT.